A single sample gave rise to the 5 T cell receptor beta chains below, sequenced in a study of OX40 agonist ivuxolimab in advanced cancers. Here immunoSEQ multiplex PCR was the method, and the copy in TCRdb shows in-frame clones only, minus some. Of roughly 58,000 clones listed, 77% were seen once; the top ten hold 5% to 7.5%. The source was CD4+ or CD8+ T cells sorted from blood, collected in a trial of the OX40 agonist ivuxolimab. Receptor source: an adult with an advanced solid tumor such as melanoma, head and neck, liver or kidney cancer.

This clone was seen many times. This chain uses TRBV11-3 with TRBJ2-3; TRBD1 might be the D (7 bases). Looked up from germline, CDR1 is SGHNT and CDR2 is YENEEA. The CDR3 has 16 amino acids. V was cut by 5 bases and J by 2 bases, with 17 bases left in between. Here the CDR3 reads CASSPRTGGFTDTQYF. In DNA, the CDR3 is TGTGCCAGCAGCCCACGGACAGGAGGGTTCACAGATACGCAGTATTTT.

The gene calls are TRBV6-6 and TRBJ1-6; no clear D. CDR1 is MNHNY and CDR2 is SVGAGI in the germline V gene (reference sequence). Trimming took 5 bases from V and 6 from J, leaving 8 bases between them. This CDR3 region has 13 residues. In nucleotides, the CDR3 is TGTGCCAGCAGTACCAGGCCTAATTCACCCCTCCACTTT. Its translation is CASSTRPNSPLHF.

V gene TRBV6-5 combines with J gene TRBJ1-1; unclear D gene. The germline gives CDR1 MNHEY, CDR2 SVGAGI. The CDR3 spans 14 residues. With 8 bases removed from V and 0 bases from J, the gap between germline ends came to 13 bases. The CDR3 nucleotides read TGTGCCAGCGGACGTGACGCAATGAACACTGAAGCTTTCTTT. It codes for CASGRDAMNTEAFF.

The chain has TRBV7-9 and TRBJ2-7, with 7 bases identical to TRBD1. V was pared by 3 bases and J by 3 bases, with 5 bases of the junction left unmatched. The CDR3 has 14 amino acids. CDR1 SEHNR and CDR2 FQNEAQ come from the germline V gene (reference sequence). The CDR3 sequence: CASSFGTASYEQYF. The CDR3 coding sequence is TGTGCCAGCAGCTTTGGGACAGCGAGCTACGAGCAGTACTTC.

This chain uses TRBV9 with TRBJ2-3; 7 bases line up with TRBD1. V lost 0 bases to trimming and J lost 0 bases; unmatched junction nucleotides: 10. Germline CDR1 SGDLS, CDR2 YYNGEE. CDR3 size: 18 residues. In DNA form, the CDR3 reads TGTGCCAGCAGCGTAGAGGCAGGGGGTAGGTTGAGCACAGATACGCAGTATTTT. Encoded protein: CASSVEAGGRLSTDTQYF.